This T cell receptor beta chain was retrieved from a study of cytomegalovirus exposure and HLA in healthy donors. Germline V lookup: CDR1 SGHDT, CDR2 YYEEEE. The CDR3 extends over 14 amino acids. Trimming left V 0 bases short and J 7 bases short, with 8 bases between. Primers: 60 Vbeta forward and 13 Jbeta reverse. Libraries were prepared by immunoSEQ multiplex PCR; TCRdb keeps only in-frame clonotypes and omits some of them. The data contain around 280,000 clones, over 85% of them singletons. This TCR derives from a young woman in good health and CMV-seronegative. The chain combines TRBV5-6 with TRBJ1-6; D is possibly TRBD1 (5 bases). Sequenced sample: PBMCs. The CDR3 region is CASSLGTSNSPLHF. As DNA, the CDR3 is TGTGCCAGCAGCTTGGGGACATCGAATTCACCCCTCCACTTT.